Presented here are 7 T cell receptor beta chains from one specimen sequenced in a study of T cell responses to AZD1222 COVID-19 vaccine. The protocol was immunoSEQ multiplex PCR, while the TCRdb copy is restricted to in-frame clones and leaves out a portion. The sample consists of approximately 130,000 clones, approximately 94% of them appearing once. This specimen was peripheral blood, taken on day 0 of AZD1222 vaccination. These receptors were taken from an adult in good health.

The J gene is TRBJ1-5, the V gene TRBV19, with no clear D. Germline loops: CDR1 LNHDA, CDR2 SQIVND (reference sequence). Trimming stripped 5 bases from V and 6 bases from J, with 11 bases between. The CDR3 loop spans 13 amino acids. The CDR3 DNA is TGTGCCAGTAGTGGAAGGGTGGTTCAGCCCCAGCATTTT. Protein sequence: CASSGRVVQPQHF. The variable domain in full, with the rest retrieved from reference TRBV19 and TRBJ1-5, is DGGITQSPKYLFRKEGQNVTLSCEQNLNHDAMYWYRQDPGQGLRLIYYSQIVNDFQKGDIAEGYSVSREKKESFPLTVTSAQKNPTAFYLCASSGRVVQPQHFGDGTRLSIL.

This chain joins TRBV2 and TRBJ2-7, with D possibly TRBD1 on 5 matching bases. Germline-derived CDR1 and CDR2 are SNHLY and FYNNEI. This CDR3 comprises 12 residues. Trimming pared 5 bases from V and 6 bases from J, leaving 11 bases between. The CDR3 here is CASSLTGAEQYF. CDR3 in DNA: TGTGCCAGCAGTCTTACAGGAGCCGAGCAGTACTTC.

The chain combines TRBV11-3 with TRBJ2-1; 16 bases are a match to TRBD2. This CDR3 is 16 amino acids long. Germline V gene sequence: CDR1 SGHNT, CDR2 YENEEA. Trimming at V came to 3 bases and at J to 6 bases, leaving 2 bases not matched to a gene. The CDR3 DNA is TGTGCCAGCAGCTTGGGACTAGCGGGAGGGCCCAATGAGCAGTTCTTC. Translation gives CASSLGLAGGPNEQFF.

For the CDR3, the DNA is TGTGCCAGCATAGACCAATACGAGCAGTACTTC. It yields the protein CASIDQYEQYF. This rearrangement joins TRBV2 to TRBJ2-7; D remains unclear. The germline CDR1 and CDR2 sequences are SNHLY and FYNNEI. Between the trimmed V and J ends, which lost 7 bases and 4 bases, there was a span of 8 bases. This CDR3 comprises 11 residues.

V gene TRBV11-2 combines with J gene TRBJ2-7; 10 bases fit TRBD1. Trimming cost V 4 bases and J 4 bases; bases outside gene matches: 16. The germline CDR1 and CDR2 sequences are SGHAT and FQNNGV. The CDR3 covers 18 residues. The CDR3 region is CASSSWDDPGQGIYEQYF. CDR3 nucleotides: TGTGCCAGCAGCTCCTGGGATGATCCGGGACAGGGGATTTACGAGCAGTACTTC.

The rearrangement joins TRBV9 to TRBJ2-1; 10 nucleotides match TRBD2. Germline CDR1 and CDR2: SGDLS and YYNGEE. V lost 0 bases, J lost 8 bases, and 8 bases stayed unmatched. CDR3 size: 16 residues. The CDR3 spells CASSVGPSGSRYEQFF. The CDR3 bases are TGTGCCAGCAGCGTAGGCCCTAGCGGGAGTAGGTATGAGCAGTTCTTC. Full variable domain (outside the CDR3, taken from reference TRBV9 and TRBJ2-1): DSGVTQTPKHLITATGQRVTLRCSPRSGDLSVYWYQQSLDQGLQFLIQYYNGEERAKGNILERFSAQQFPDLHSELNLSSLELGDSALYFCASSVGPSGSRYEQFFGPGTRLTVL.

This sequence joins TRBV7-9 and TRBJ2-5; TRBD1 matches 7 bases. Germline V gene lookup returns CDR1 SEHNR and CDR2 FQNEAQ (reference sequence). The V and J ends lost 5 bases and 2 bases, in that order; junction bases with no gene match: 11. The CDR3 extends over 16 amino acids. The CDR3 nucleotides read TGTGCCAGCAGCCCCCCAGGGGGTACCTTTCAAGAGACCCAGTACTTC. This gives the protein CASSPPGGTFQETQYF. Full variable domain (outside the CDR3, taken from reference TRBV7-9 and TRBJ2-5): DTGVSQNPRHKITKRGQNVTFRCDPISEHNRLYWYRQTLGQGPEFLTYFQNEAQLEKSRLLSDRFSAERPKGSFSTLEIQRTEQGDSAMYLCASSPPGGTFQETQYFGPGTRLLVL.